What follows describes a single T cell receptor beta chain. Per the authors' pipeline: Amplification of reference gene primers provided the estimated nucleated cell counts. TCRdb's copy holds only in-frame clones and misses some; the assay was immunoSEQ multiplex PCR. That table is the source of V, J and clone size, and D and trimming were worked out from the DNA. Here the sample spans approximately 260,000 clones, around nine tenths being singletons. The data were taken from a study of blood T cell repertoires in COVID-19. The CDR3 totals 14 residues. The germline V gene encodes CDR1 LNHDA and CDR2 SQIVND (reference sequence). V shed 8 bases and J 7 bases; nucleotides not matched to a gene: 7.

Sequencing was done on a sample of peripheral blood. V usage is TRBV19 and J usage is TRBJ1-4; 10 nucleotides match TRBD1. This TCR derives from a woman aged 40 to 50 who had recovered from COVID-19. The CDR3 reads CASSQTGGVEKLFF. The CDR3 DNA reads TGTGCCAGTTCTCAGACAGGGGGCGTTGAAAAACTGTTTTTT.